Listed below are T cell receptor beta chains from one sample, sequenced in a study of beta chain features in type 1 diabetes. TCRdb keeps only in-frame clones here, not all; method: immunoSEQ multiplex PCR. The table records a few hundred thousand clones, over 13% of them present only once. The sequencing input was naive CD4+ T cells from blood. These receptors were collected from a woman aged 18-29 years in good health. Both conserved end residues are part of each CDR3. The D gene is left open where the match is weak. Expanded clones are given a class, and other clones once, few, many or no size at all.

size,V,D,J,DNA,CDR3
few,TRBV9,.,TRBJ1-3,TGTGCCAGCAGTGCCACGACAGTTCTCTCTGGAAACACCATATATTTT,CASSATTVLSGNTIYF
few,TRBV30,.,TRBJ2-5,TGTGCCTGGAACGTCCGGGGACTCCAAGAGACCCAGTACTTC,CAWNVRGLQETQYF
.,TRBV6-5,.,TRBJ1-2,TGTGCCCTCCACGAGGATAAGGATGGCTACACCTTC,CALHEDKDGYTF
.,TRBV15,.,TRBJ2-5,TGTGCCACCAGCAGAGACTCGGGACAAGAGACCCAGTACTTC,CATSRDSGQETQYF
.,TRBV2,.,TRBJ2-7,TGTGCCAGCAGGGTAGAGGTTACGGCCTACGAGCAGTACTTC,CASRVEVTAYEQYF
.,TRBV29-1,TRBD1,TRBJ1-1,TGCAGCGTGGCCAGGACAGGGGGCGCTTTCTTT,CSVARTGGAFF
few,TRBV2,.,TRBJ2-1,TGTGCCAGCAGCGGGGATTGGTCCTACAATGAGCAGTTCTTC,CASSGDWSYNEQFF
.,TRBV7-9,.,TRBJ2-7,TGTGCCAGCAGCCCACGGCTGGGGGGATCAACAATCTACGAGCAGTACTTC,CASSPRLGGSTIYEQYF
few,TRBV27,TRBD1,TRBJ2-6,TGTGCCAGCAGTTCGACAGGGGCTGGGGCCAACGTCCTGACTTTC,CASSSTGAGANVLTF
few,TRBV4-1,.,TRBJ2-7,TGCGCCAGCAGCCAAGGGCGGGGACAGAGATCCTACGAGCAGTACTTC,CASSQGRGQRSYEQYF
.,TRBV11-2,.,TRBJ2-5,TGTGCCAGCAGCTTAGCCCTAGCATCGGAGACCCAGTACTTC,CASSLALASETQYF
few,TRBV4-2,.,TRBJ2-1,TGTGCCAGCAGCCTCGAAGCGCAGAATTACAATGAGCAGTTCTTC,CASSLEAQNYNEQFF
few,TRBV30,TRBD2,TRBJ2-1,TGTGCCTGGAGTGTACCCGGACTAGCGGGAGCCAATGAGCAGTTCTTC,CAWSVPGLAGANEQFF
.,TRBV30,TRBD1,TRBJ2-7,TGTGCCTGGAGCATTTGGGGGGACAGGGAAAACGAGCAGTACTTC,CAWSIWGDRENEQYF
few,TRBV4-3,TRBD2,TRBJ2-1,TGCGCCAGCAGTTCGGGACTAGCGGGAGGTGTTAATGAGCAGTTCTTC,CASSSGLAGGVNEQFF
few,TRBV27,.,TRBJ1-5,TGTGCCAGCAGTCCCAGGGTAAACAATCAGCCCCAGCATTTT,CASSPRVNNQPQHF
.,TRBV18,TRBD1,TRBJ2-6,TGTGCCAGCTCACCCTACGTGATCTGGGCAGGGGGCATCTCTGGGGCCAACGTCCTGACTTTC,CASSPYVIWAGGISGANVLTF
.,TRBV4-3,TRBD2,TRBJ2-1,TGCGCCAGCAGCCAAGATAGCACTAGCGACAGCTCCTACAATGAGCAGTTCTTC,CASSQDSTSDSSYNEQFF
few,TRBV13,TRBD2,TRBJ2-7,TGTGCCAGCAGCTTAGGTCGGCCTAGCGGGAGTAACGAGCAGTACTTC,CASSLGRPSGSNEQYF
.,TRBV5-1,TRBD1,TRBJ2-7,TGCGCCAGCAGCTGGGGACAGGGTAGCGCCGAGCAGTACTTC,CASSWGQGSAEQYF
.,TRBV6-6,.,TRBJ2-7,TGTGCCAGCGCGTGGCAGTACTTC,CASAWQYF
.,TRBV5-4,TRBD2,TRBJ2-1,TGTGCCAGCAGCCCAACTAGCGTCGGGGGCAATGAGCAGTTCTTC,CASSPTSVGGNEQFF
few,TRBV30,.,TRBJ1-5,TGTGCCTGGAGTGTACATCAGGGCCAGCCCCAGCATTTT,CAWSVHQGQPQHF
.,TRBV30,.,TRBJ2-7,TGTGCCTGGAGTGTACTAGGCACCCGCTACGAGCAGTACTTC,CAWSVLGTRYEQYF
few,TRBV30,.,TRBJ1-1,TGTGCCTGGAGGCCGACAGGGAACACTGAAGCTTTCTTT,CAWRPTGNTEAFF
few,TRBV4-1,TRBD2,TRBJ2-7,TGCGCCAGCAGCCAAGAGTCAGCGGGAGGTCTCTTATCCTACGAGCAGTACTTC,CASSQESAGGLLSYEQYF
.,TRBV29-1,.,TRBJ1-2,TGCAGCGTTGAAGCGGGTTCCACCTACTATGGCTACACCTTC,CSVEAGSTYYGYTF
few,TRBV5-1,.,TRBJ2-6,TGCGCCAGCAGCTTGGAGGCAGGGCTTGGCTCTGGGGCCAACGTCCTGACTTTC,CASSLEAGLGSGANVLTF